The 8 T cell receptor beta chains below come from one sample, sequenced in a study of blood T cells in healthy people across ages. Through a sample-barcoded 5' primer and a J-beta primer mix, a second PCR was run for roughly 6 to 12 cycles. TCRdb itself ran the 5' RACE reads through MiXCR, one entry per CDR3 protein. There are 800,000 to 950,000 distinct CDR3 sequences in the sample; just under 30% occur only once, and roughly 10% lies in the top ten. Another study also made use of these data, one on T cells of mothers and their children.

The sample comprised blood. The receptors shown here come from a woman in her forties in good health.

The sample holds many counts of this clonotype. The chain is built from TRBV20-1 and TRBJ2-5, with D possibly being TRBD2 (6 bases). Germline loops: CDR1 DFQATT, CDR2 SNEGSKA (reference sequence). The CDR3 runs 15 residues. The V gene lost 5 bases and the J gene lost 1 base, with 17 bases spanning the gap. CDR3 in amino acids: CSACGALGFQETQYF. The CDR3 region has the DNA TGCAGTGCTTGCGGGGCGCTGGGCTTCCAAGAGACCCAGTACTTC.

This clonotype was detected ten times or more. The chain couples TRBV20-1 to TRBJ2-1; 11 bases agree with TRBD2. Looked up from germline, CDR1 is DFQATT and CDR2 is SNEGSKA (reference sequence). The CDR3 contains 17 residues. The ends lost 5 bases at V and 4 bases at J; junction bases unmatched: 13. The CDR3 nucleotides are TGCAGTGCTGTATGGCTAGCGGGGGGCGCTCGGTACAATGAGCAGTTCTTC. Translation gives CSAVWLAGGARYNEQFF.

The chain is built from TRBV18 and TRBJ1-1; D is unclear. There are 15 residues in the CDR3. V was trimmed by 2 bases and J by 0 bases, leaving 10 bases between them. Germline assignment: CDR1 KGHSH and CDR2 LQKENI. The CDR3 protein is CASSPRAVVNTEAFF. The CDR3 DNA reads TGTGCCAGCTCACCAAGAGCCGTAGTGAACACTGAAGCTTTCTTT.

This clonotype turned up a few times. The chain is built from TRBV12-5 and TRBJ1-1, with D perhaps matching TRBD1 (5 bases). Germline-derived CDR1 and CDR2 are LGHNT and FRNRAP. V was shortened by 6 bases and J by 6 bases, with 11 bases between the two germline ends. The CDR3 loop spans 12 amino acids. In DNA form, the CDR3 reads TGTGCTAGTGGGGGAGACAGCCCTGAAGCTTTCTTT. This sequence encodes CASGGDSPEAFF.

Details on this clonotype: One end of the junction is discordant with germline, which a read error may explain. The CDR3 loop reads CASSETGRSPSTPSF. CDR3 DNA sequence: TGTGCCAGCAGTGAAACGGGTCGGAGCCCATCGACCCCCTCTTTC. The chain links TRBV2 to TRBJ2-7; no clear D gene. This CDR3 comprises 15 residues. In germline, CDR1 is SNHLY, CDR2 FYNNEI.

V gene TRBV24-1 combines with J gene TRBJ2-6; the D is unclear. This CDR3 contains 16 residues. In germline, CDR1 is KGHDR, CDR2 SFDVKD. The V end lost 1 base, the J end lost 4 bases, and 10 bases lay between the germline ends. The CDR3 coding sequence is TGTGCCACCAGTGATTTCCAGGTTTCAGGGGCCAACGTCCTGACTTTC. Its protein is CATSDFQVSGANVLTF.

The rearrangement uses TRBV12-3 or TRBV12-4 and TRBJ2-3; TRBD2 might be the D (5 bases). This CDR3 comprises 16 residues. V was clipped by 3 bases and J by 2 bases, with 15 bases between them. CDR3 sequence: CASSFELVSPTDTQYF. CDR3 coding DNA: TGTGCCAGCAGTTTTGAACTAGTATCCCCCACAGATACGCAGTATTTT.

This clonotype was recorded a few times. This sequence joins TRBV20-1 and TRBJ1-5; TRBD1 agrees at 8 bases. Trimming at V came to 6 bases and at J to 4 bases, leaving 8 bases not matched to a gene. Germline V gives CDR1 DFQATT, CDR2 SNEGSKA (reference sequence). The CDR3 runs 14 residues. CDR3 region: CSARDRSRNQPQHF. As DNA, the CDR3 is TGCAGTGCGCGGGACAGGTCGAGAAATCAGCCCCAGCATTTT.